The clone carrying this TCR beta chain was seen ten or more times. Antigen specificity is unknown. The data belong to a study of T-cell reconstitution after alpha-beta-depleted transplantation in children. Notes on the study in general: Reportedly, roughly two months post-transplant, alpha-beta T cells arose from several hundred expanded graft clones. A year post-transplant, T-cell counts and diversity derived mostly from newly produced T cells. From surviving recipient T cells and thymic progenitors came the high day-60 TCRbeta diversity observed in some patients.

Unique molecular identifiers were incorporated when the TCRbeta library was constructed. TCRdb reprocessed the PCR reads via MiXCR and lists one record per CDR3 protein. The sample comprises about 490,000 distinct CDR3 sequences, over 9.5% of which are singletons, and around 2% rests with the top ten. Trimming stripped 0 bases from V and 5 bases from J, with 8 bases between. From germline, CDR1 is SQVTM and CDR2 ANQGSEA. The CDR3 sequence is 12 residues long. The rearrangement joins TRBV29-1 to TRBJ2-7; D perhaps matches TRBD2 (6 bases). The sample here was PBMCs, taken before TCRalphabeta/CD19-depleted stem cell transplant. The origin of this receptor is a child between 2 and 9 years old with inherited bone marrow failure, due to receive a stem cell transplant. CDR3 region: CSVEEGGNEQYF. The CDR3, as DNA: TGCAGCGTTGAAGAAGGAGGGAACGAGCAGTACTTC.